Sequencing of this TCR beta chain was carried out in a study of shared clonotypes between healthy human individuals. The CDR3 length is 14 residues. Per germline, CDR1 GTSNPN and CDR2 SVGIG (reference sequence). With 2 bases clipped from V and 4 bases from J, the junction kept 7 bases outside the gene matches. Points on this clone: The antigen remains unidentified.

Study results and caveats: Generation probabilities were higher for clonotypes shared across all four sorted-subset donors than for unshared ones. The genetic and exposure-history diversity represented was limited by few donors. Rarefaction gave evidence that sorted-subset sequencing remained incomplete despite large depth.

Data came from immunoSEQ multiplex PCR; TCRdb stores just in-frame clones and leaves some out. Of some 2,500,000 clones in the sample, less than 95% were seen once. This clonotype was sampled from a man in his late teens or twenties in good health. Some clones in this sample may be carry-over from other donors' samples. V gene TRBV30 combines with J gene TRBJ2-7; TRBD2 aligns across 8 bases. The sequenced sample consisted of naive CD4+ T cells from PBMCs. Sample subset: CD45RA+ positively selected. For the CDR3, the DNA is TGTGCCTGGAGTACGACGGGAGGGCCGTACGAGCAGTACTTC. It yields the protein CAWSTTGGPYEQYF.